This TCR beta chain was sequenced for a study of identical twins. Study results and caveats: Zero-insertion results could be subject to partial confounding by invariant MAIT and iNKT cells. Clonotypes of the beta chain that were abundant in cord blood carried fewer insertions (memory repertoires showed none). Models came in too low on out-of-frame TCR alpha sharing in monozygotic twins.

Template switching added a universal primer site; cDNA carried unique molecular identifiers. TCRdb itself ran the 5' RACE reads through MiXCR, one entry per CDR3 protein. The top ten clones hold approximately 0.29% of a sample with roughly 1,500,000 distinct CDR3 sequences, about 32% of them seen once. With 6 bases clipped from V and 0 bases from J, the junction kept 10 bases outside the gene matches. Per germline, CDR1 MNHNS and CDR2 SASEGT. This CDR3 is built from 17 residues. About this clonotype itself: Antigen unknown.

The V and J genes are TRBV6-1 and TRBJ1-4, with TRBD1 matching over 7 bases. Sequenced: cord blood. The receptor was derived from a newborn girl in good health. The CDR3 region has the DNA TGTGCCAGCAGCCCCCCGGGACAGCTCTCAACTAATGAAAAACTGTTTTTT. This encodes CASSPPGQLSTNEKLFF.